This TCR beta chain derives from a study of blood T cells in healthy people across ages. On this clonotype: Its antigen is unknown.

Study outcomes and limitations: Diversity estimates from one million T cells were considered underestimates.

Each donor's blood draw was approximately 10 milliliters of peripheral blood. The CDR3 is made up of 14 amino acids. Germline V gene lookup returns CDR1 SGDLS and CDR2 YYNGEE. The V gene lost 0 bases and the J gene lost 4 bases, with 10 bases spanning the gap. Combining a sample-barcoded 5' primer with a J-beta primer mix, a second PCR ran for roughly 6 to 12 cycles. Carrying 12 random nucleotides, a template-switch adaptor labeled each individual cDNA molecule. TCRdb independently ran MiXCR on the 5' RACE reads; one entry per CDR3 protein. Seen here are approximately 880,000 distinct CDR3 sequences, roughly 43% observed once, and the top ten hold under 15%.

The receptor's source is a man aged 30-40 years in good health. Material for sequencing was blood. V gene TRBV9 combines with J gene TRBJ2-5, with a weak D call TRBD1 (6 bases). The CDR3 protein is CASSVDIRGETQYF. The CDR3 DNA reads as TGTGCCAGCAGCGTAGATATCAGGGGAGAGACCCAGTACTTC.